The rows below give T cell receptor beta chains drawn from one sample of a study of blood T cell repertoires in COVID-19. TCRdb's table, derived via immunoSEQ multiplex PCR, lists solely in-frame clones and lacks some. The data show some 140,000 clones, with about four fifths seen just once and about 8.4% held by the top ten. Material: peripheral blood. These receptor sequences come from a woman aged 55-69 years with active or convalescent COVID-19. Both conserved end residues are part of each CDR3. Fields, in order: D gene, J gene, clone size, V gene, CDR3 DNA, CDR3 protein. A D gene is named only where the DNA matches it firmly. Some rows have no size entry. The others give once, few or many, or a class for an expanded clone.

TRBD1,TRBJ1-2,few,TRBV7-9,TGTGCCAGCAGCTCCCCCGGGACAGGGAACTATGGCTACACCTTC,CASSSPGTGNYGYTF
TRBD1,TRBJ1-5,few,TRBV6-2/TRBV6-3,TGTGCCAGCAGTCTCTACGCTGACAGGGTTAGTCAGCCCCAGCATTTT,CASSLYADRVSQPQHF
TRBD2,TRBJ2-3,.,TRBV11-3,TGTGCCAGCAGCTCCCGCGGGAGCAATATAGATACGCAGTATTTT,CASSSRGSNIDTQYF
.,TRBJ2-3,few,TRBV11-2,TGTGCCAGCAGCCCAACCAGGGGCGCAGATACGCAGTATTTT,CASSPTRGADTQYF
.,TRBJ1-2,.,TRBV4-1,TGCGCCAGCAGCCAAGCAATCCTAATGGTGGGGGCCAGGCGCTTTTTCGGCTACACCTTC,CASSQAILMVGARRFFGYTF
.,TRBJ1-4,.,TRBV12-3/TRBV12-4,TGTGCCAGCAGTTTACAGGGTGGGGAAAAACTGTTTTTT,CASSLQGGEKLFF
.,TRBJ2-7,.,TRBV7-8,TGTGCCAGCAGCTTAGTCGGGAGCTCCTACGAGCAGTACTTC,CASSLVGSSYEQYF
TRBD1,TRBJ2-5,.,TRBV3-1/TRBV3-2,TGTGCCAGCAGCCGTCGACAGGGCCAAGAGACCCAGTACTTC,CASSRRQGQETQYF
.,TRBJ1-5,many,TRBV10-1,TGCGCCAGCAGTGAGGCGGGGGGTCCACAGCCCCAGCATTTT,CASSEAGGPQPQHF
TRBD1,TRBJ1-2,once,TRBV28,TGTGCCAGCAGTATGGGGACAGTCTATGGCTACACCTTC,CASSMGTVYGYTF
.,TRBJ2-7,.,TRBV7-9,TGTGCCAGCAGCTTACCTCGACAGGGAGGCGAGCAGTACTTC,CASSLPRQGGEQYF
.,TRBJ1-1,.,TRBV18,TGTGCCAGCTCACTGGGGAGTACTGAAGCTTTCTTT,CASSLGSTEAFF
.,TRBJ1-1,once,TRBV29-1,TGCAGCGCCGGGGGGCAGGGCGCTGAAGCTTTCTTT,CSAGGQGAEAFF
.,TRBJ1-2,once,TRBV5-1,TGCGCCAGCAGCTTAGGAGGACAGAACTATGGCTACACCTTC,CASSLGGQNYGYTF
.,TRBJ1-5,.,TRBV6-6,TGTGCCAGCGTCAAGGGGTTGGGCAATCAGCCCCAGCATTTT,CASVKGLGNQPQHF
.,TRBJ2-1,many,TRBV7-9,TGTGCCAGCAGCCCCAGGGGATACCACAATGAGCAGTTCTTC,CASSPRGYHNEQFF
TRBD2,TRBJ2-7,.,TRBV28,TGTGCCAGCAGCCCGATGCGGGGGTACGAGCAGTACTTC,CASSPMRGYEQYF
TRBD2,TRBJ2-7,.,TRBV10-3,TGTGCCATCAATGGGGCGGGAGGGCCCTACGAGCAGTACTTC,CAINGAGGPYEQYF
.,TRBJ2-1,.,TRBV9,TGTGCCAGCAGCGTCGGGGGTTGGATTATGAATGAGCAGTTCTTC,CASSVGGWIMNEQFF
.,TRBJ1-3,few,TRBV19,TGTGCCAGTAGGACAGTTACGACGAACTCTGGAAACACCATATATTTT,CASRTVTTNSGNTIYF
.,TRBJ1-2,few,TRBV28,TGTGCCAGCAGTGATAGTAACAGGGTTACGAGTGGCTACACCTTC,CASSDSNRVTSGYTF
TRBD2,TRBJ2-3,.,TRBV5-4,TGTGCCAGCAGGATGGGGTCTAGCGGGGATTCTAGCACAGATACGCAGTATTTT,CASRMGSSGDSSTDTQYF
.,TRBJ1-4,.,TRBV5-1,TGCGCCAGCAGCAACCGGGCGGAGGGTGAAAAACTGTTTTTT,CASSNRAEGEKLFF
TRBD2,TRBJ2-7,few,TRBV30,TGTGCCTGGAGCGGCGGGAGTGGATCCTACGAGCAGTACTTC,CAWSGGSGSYEQYF
.,TRBJ1-5,.,TRBV6-1,TGTGCCAGCAGTGAACCCGGGGGTTTGCAGCCCCAGCATTTT,CASSEPGGLQPQHF
TRBD1,TRBJ2-7,once,TRBV28,TGTGCCAGCAGTCCCCTTGGGGGGACAGGTTACGAGCAGTACTTC,CASSPLGGTGYEQYF
TRBD1,TRBJ2-1,.,TRBV15,TGTGCCACCAGCAGAGAGCGGTTGCAAAGGGACAGTTCCTACAATGAGCAGTTCTTC,CATSRERLQRDSSYNEQFF
TRBD1,TRBJ1-2,.,TRBV5-6,TGTGCCAGCAGCTTCGTGACAGGGGGAGGAACTAACTATGGCTACACCTTC,CASSFVTGGGTNYGYTF
.,TRBJ1-3,.,TRBV5-1,TGCGCCAGCAGCTTGGATATCGGCGGCGAGGTAGCCACCATATATTTT,CASSLDIGGEVATIYF
TRBD2,TRBJ2-2,.,TRBV5-1,TGCGCCAGCAGCATCCTAGCGGGGGCCTCGAACACCGGGGAGCTGTTTTTT,CASSILAGASNTGELFF
TRBD1,TRBJ2-1,.,TRBV24-1,TGTGCCACCGAGGCATCAGGGGGCAGTAAATACAATGAGCAGTTCTTC,CATEASGGSKYNEQFF
.,TRBJ2-3,.,TRBV4-3,TGCGCCAGCAGCCAAGATCAGGGCGCAGATACGCAGTATTTT,CASSQDQGADTQYF
TRBD2,TRBJ2-3,once,TRBV4-2,TGTGCCAGCAGCCTCCGACTAGCGGGAGAGGTAGATACGCAGTATTTT,CASSLRLAGEVDTQYF
.,TRBJ2-1,.,TRBV29-1,TGCAGCGCCAGGATGGCTATCAGGGACAATGAGCAGTTCTTC,CSARMAIRDNEQFF
TRBD2,TRBJ2-1,.,TRBV19,TGTGCCAGTAGTATAGATGGGAGGACTAGGCGGAACAATGAGCAGTTCTTC,CASSIDGRTRRNNEQFF
.,TRBJ1-4,.,TRBV3-1/TRBV3-2,TGTGCCAGCAGCCGGACGGGAGGGAATGAAAAACTGTTTTTT,CASSRTGGNEKLFF
.,TRBJ1-6,once,TRBV28,TGTGCCAGCAGTTTATCCACGGGGTATAATTCACCCCTCCACTTT,CASSLSTGYNSPLHF
TRBD2,TRBJ2-3,few,TRBV5-1,TGCGCCAGCAGCTTGCGGGGCGGGGGAAGCACAGATACGCAGTATTTT,CASSLRGGGSTDTQYF
TRBD2,TRBJ2-1,once,TRBV5-1,TGCGCCAGCAGCGTCGGGACGGGGGGCTACAATGAGCAGTTCTTC,CASSVGTGGYNEQFF
TRBD1,TRBJ1-3,.,TRBV7-9,TGTGCCAGCAGCAGCGACAGGGGAGACACCATATATTTT,CASSSDRGDTIYF
.,TRBJ1-5,.,TRBV10-1,TGCGCCAGCAGTGAAACGGGTCAGCCCCAGCATTTT,CASSETGQPQHF